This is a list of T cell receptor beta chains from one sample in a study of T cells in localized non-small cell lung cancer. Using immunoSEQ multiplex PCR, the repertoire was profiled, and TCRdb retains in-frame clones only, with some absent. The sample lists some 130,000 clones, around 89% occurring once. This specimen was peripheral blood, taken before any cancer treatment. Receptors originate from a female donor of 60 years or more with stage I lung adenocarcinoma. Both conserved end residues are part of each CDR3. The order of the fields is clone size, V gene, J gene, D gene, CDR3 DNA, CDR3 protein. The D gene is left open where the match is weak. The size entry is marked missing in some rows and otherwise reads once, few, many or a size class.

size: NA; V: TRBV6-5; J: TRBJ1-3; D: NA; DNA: TGTGCCAGCAGTTTCCTTCCCCTCAGAAACACCATATATTTT; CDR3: CASSFLPLRNTIYF
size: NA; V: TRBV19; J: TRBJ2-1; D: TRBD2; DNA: TGTGCCAGTAGTATTATCGCGGGAGGCCCCTACAATGAGCAGTTCTTC; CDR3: CASSIIAGGPYNEQFF
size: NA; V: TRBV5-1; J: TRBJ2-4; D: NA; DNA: TGCGCCAGCAGCCACTTTTGGACCCAGGACCAAAACATTCAGTACTTC; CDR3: CASSHFWTQDQNIQYF
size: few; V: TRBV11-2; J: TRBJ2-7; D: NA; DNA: TGTGCCAGCAGCTCTATTCGGAGAGGCTCCTACGAGCAGTACTTC; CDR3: CASSSIRRGSYEQYF
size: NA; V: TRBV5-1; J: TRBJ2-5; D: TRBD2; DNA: TGCGCCAGCAGCTCCTCGGGACTAGCGACCCAAGAGACCCAGTACTTC; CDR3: CASSSSGLATQETQYF
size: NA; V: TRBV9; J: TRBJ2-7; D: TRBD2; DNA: TGTGCCAGCAGCGTAGCCGGGCGGGAGGACCACGAGCAGTACTTC; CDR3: CASSVAGREDHEQYF
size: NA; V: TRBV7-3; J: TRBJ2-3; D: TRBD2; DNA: TGTGCCAGCAGCTCCCTGAAAAGAAGCGGGAGTAGCACAGATACGCAGTATTTT; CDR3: CASSSLKRSGSSTDTQYF
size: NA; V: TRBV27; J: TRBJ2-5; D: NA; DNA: TGTGCCAGCCGATTATCTGGGACCCAGTACTTC; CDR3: CASRLSGTQYF
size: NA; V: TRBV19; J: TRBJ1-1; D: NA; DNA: TGTGCCAGTAGTGTCGCCGTGGGTGAAGCTTTCTTT; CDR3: CASSVAVGEAFF
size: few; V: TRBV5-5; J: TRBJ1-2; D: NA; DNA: TGTGCCAGCGGAGGGGACTATGGCTACACCTTC; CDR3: CASGGDYGYTF
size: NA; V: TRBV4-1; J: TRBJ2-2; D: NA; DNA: TGCGCCAGCAGCCAAGCCGGAAAGGGCACCGGGGAGCTGTTTTTT; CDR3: CASSQAGKGTGELFF
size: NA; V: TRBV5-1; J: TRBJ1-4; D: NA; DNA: TGCGCCAGCAGCTTCGGGGGACCGTCTAATGAAAAACTGTTTTTT; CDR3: CASSFGGPSNEKLFF
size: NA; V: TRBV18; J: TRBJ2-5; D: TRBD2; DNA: TGTGCCAGCTCACCATTCAGCGGGAGGAACCAAGAGACCCAGTACTTC; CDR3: CASSPFSGRNQETQYF
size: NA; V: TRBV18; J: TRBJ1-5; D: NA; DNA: TGTGCCAGCTCACCAAAATCTTTAACCGGGACGACTGGCAATCAGCCCCAGCATTTT; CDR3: CASSPKSLTGTTGNQPQHF
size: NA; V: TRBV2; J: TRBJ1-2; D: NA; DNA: TGTGCCAGCAGTGAGGGGCAGAATTACTATGGCTACACCTTC; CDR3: CASSEGQNYYGYTF
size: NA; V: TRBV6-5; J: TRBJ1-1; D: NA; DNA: TGTGCCAGCAGTGAGTCCTTGAACACTGAAGCTTTCTTT; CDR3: CASSESLNTEAFF
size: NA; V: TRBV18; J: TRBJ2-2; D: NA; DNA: TGTGCCAGCTCATCGTCAATGACCGGGGAGCTGTTTTTT; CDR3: CASSSSMTGELFF
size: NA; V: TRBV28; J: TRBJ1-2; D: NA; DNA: TGTGCCAGCAGTTTACCGGGAAACTATGGCTACACCTTC; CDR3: CASSLPGNYGYTF
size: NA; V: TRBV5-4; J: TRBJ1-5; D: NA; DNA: TGTGCCAGCAGCCTACAGGGAGGCAATCAGCCCCAGCATTTT; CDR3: CASSLQGGNQPQHF
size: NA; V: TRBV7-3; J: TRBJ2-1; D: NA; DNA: TGTGCCAGCAGCCCAGGGCCCGAGGTCCGCTACAATGAGCAGTTCTTC; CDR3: CASSPGPEVRYNEQFF
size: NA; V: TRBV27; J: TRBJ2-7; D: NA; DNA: TGTGCCAGCAGTCCTCATATAGTTGCCAACGAGCAGTACTTC; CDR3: CASSPHIVANEQYF
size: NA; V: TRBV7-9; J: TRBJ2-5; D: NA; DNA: TGTGCCAGCAGCGTTGTAGCGGCTCAAGAGACCCAGTACTTC; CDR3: CASSVVAAQETQYF
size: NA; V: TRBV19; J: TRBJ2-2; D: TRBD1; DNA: TGTGCCAGTAGTAAGGGGACAGGACAGACTAACACCGGGGAGCTGTTTTTT; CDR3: CASSKGTGQTNTGELFF
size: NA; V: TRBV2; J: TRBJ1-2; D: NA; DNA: TGTGCCAGCAGTGAACTGGGGGTGAACTATGGCTACACCTTC; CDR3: CASSELGVNYGYTF
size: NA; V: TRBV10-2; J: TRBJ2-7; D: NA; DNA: TGCGCCAGCAGCCCGACTACCGAGCAGTACTTC; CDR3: CASSPTTEQYF